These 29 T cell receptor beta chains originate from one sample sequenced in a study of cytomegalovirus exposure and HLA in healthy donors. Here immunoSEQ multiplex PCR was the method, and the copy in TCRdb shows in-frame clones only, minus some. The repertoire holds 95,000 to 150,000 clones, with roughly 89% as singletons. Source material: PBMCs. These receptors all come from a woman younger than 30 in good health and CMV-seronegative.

CDR3 in DNA: TGTGCCAGCAGCTCACAAACCAGGGGAACTGAAGCTTTCTTT. Translating it yields CASSSQTRGTEAFF. This chain joins TRBV7-9 and TRBJ1-1; perhaps TRBD1 as D (6 bases). The CDR3 sequence is 14 residues long. Per germline, CDR1 SEHNR and CDR2 FQNEAQ (reference sequence). V was pared by 4 bases and J by 5 bases, with 14 bases between. Based on the CDR3 plus reference TRBV7-9 and TRBJ1-1, the full variable domain is DTGVSQNPRHKITKRGQNVTFRCDPISEHNRLYWYRQTLGQGPEFLTYFQNEAQLEKSRLLSDRFSAERPKGSFSTLEIQRTEQGDSAMYLCASSSQTRGTEAFFGQGTRLTVV.

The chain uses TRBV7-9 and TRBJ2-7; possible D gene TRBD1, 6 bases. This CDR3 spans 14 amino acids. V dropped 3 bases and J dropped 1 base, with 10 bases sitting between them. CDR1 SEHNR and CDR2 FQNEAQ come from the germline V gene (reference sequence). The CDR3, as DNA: TGTGCCAGCAGCTTGCCGGGACAATCCTACGAGCAGTACTTC. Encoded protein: CASSLPGQSYEQYF.

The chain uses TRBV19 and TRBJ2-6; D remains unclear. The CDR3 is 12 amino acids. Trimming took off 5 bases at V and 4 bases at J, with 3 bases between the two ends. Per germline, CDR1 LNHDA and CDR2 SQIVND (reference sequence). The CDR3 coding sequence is TGTGCCAGTAGTCTGGGGGCCAACGTCCTGACTTTC. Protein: CASSLGANVLTF.

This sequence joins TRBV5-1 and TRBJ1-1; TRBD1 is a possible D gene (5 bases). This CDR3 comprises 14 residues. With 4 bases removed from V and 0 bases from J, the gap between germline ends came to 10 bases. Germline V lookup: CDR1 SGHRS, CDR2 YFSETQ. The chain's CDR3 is CASSVKGMNTEAFF. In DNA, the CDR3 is TGCGCCAGCAGCGTCAAGGGGATGAACACTGAAGCTTTCTTT.

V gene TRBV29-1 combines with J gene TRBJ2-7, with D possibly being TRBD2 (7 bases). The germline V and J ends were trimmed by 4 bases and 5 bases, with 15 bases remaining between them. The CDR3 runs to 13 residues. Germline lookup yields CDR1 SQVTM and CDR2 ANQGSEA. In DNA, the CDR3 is TGCAGCGTTGCTGGGGGGGCGGGCAACGAGCAGTACTTC. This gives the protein CSVAGGAGNEQYF.

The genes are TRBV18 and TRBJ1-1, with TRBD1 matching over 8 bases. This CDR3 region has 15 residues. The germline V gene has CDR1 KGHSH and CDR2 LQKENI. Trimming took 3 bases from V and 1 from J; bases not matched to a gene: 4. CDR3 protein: CASSPQGAGNTEAFF. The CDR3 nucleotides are TGTGCCAGCTCACCCCAGGGGGCCGGGAACACTGAAGCTTTCTTT.

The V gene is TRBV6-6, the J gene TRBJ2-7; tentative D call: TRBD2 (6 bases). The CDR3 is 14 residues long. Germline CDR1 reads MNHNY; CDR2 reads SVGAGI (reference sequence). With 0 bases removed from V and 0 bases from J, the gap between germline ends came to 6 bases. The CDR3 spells CASSYSGGSYEQYF. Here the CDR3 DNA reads TGTGCCAGCAGTTACTCCGGGGGCTCCTACGAGCAGTACTTC.

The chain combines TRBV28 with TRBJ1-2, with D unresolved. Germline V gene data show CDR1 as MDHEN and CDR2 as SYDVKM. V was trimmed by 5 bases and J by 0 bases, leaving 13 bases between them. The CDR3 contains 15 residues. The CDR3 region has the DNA TGTGCCAGCAGTCCCTGGACGGGAGCTAACTATGGCTACACCTTC. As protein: CASSPWTGANYGYTF.

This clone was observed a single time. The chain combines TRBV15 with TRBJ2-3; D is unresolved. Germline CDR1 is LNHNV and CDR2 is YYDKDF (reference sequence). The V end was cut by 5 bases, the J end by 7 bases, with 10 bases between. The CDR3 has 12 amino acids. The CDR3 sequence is CATSPAGNTQYF. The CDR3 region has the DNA TGTGCCACCAGCCCCGCAGGAAATACGCAGTATTTT.

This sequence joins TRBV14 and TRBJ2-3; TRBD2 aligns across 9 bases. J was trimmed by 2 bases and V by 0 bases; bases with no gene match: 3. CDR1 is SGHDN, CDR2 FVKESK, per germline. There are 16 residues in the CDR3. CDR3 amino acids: CASSQELAGTTDTQYF. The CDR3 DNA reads TGTGCCAGCAGCCAAGAACTAGCGGGTACCACAGATACGCAGTATTTT.

The CDR3 nucleotides read TGTGCCAGCAGCTTACGGGGTCGCGGCGAGCAGTACTTC. The encoded protein is CASSLRGRGEQYF. The chain couples TRBV13 to TRBJ2-7; tentatively, D is TRBD2 (5 bases). The CDR3 runs to 13 residues. Trimming cost V 2 bases and J 6 bases, with 11 bases left between them. Germline loops: CDR1 PRHDT, CDR2 FYEKMQ (reference sequence).

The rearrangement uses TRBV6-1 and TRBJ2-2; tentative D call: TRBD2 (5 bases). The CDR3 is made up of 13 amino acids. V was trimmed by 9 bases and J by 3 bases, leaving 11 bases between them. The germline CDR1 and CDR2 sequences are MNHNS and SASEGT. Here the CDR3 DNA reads TGTGCCAGTTACCGGGGAGACACCGGGGAGCTGTTTTTT. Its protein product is CASYRGDTGELFF.

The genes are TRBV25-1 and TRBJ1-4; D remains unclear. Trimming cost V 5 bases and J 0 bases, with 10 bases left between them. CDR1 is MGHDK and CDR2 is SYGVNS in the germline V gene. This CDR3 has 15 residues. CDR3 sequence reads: CASSPPLATNEKLFF. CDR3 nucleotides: TGTGCCAGCAGTCCCCCCTTAGCAACTAATGAAAAACTGTTTTTT.

The CDR3 protein is CASSQAGTGLAGYTF. CDR3 nucleotides: TGCGCCAGCAGCCAAGCCGGGACAGGGTTAGCTGGCTACACCTTC. This chain uses TRBV4-1 with TRBJ1-2; 9 bases are a match to TRBD1. The germline CDR1 and CDR2 sequences are MGHRA and YSYEKL. The CDR3 is made up of 15 amino acids. The junction had 7 bases not matched to a gene; V was cut back by 1 base and J by 7 bases.

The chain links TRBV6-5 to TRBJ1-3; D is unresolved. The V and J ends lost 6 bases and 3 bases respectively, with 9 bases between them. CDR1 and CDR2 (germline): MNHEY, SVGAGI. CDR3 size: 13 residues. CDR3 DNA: TGTGCCAGCAGCCCCAGTGTTGGAAACACCATATATTTT. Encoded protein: CASSPSVGNTIYF.

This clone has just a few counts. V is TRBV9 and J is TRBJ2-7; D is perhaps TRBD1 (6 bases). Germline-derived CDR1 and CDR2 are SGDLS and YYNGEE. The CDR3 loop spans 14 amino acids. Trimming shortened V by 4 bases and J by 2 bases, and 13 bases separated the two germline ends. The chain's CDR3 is CASSIEQGPYEQYF. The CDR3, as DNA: TGTGCCAGCAGCATAGAACAGGGCCCCTACGAGCAGTACTTC.

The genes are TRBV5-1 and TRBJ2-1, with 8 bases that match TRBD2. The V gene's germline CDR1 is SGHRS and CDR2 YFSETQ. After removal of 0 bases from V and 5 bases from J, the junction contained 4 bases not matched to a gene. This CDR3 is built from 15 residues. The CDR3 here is CASSLGLASHNEQFF. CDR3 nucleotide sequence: TGCGCCAGCAGCTTGGGACTAGCGAGTCACAATGAGCAGTTCTTC.

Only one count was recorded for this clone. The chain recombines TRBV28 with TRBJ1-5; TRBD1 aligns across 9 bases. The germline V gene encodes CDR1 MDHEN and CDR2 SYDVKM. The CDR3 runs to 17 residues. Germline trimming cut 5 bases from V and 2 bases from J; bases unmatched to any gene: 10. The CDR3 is CASSPMMGDRGNQPQHF. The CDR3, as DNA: TGTGCCAGCAGTCCAATGATGGGGGACAGGGGCAATCAGCCCCAGCATTTT.

CDR3 bases: TGTGCCAGCAGCTTACCCTTTGGGACAAACTCCTACGAGCAGTACTTC. It yields the protein CASSLPFGTNSYEQYF. The chain recombines TRBV11-3 with TRBJ2-7, with D maybe TRBD1 (6 bases). The CDR3 consists of 16 residues. The V end lost 2 bases, the J end lost 0 bases, and 14 bases lay between the germline ends. Germline V gene data show CDR1 as SGHNT and CDR2 as YENEEA. Variable domain in full (rest from reference TRBV11-3 and TRBJ2-7): EAGVVQSPRYKIIEKKQPVAFWCNPISGHNTLYWYLQNLGQGPELLIRYENEEAVDDSQLPKDRFSAERLKGVDSTLKIQPAELGDSAVYLCASSLPFGTNSYEQYFGPGTRLTVT.

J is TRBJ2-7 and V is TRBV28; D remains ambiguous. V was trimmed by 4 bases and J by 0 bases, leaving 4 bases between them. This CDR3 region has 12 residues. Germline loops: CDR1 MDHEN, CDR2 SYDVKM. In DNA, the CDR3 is TGTGCCAGCAGTTCGAGCTCCTACGAGCAGTACTTC. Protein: CASSSSSYEQYF.

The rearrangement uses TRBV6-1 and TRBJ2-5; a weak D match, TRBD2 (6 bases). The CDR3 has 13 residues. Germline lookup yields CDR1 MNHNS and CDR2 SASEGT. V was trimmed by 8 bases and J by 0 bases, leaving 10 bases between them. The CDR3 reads CASGTGDQETQYF. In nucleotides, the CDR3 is TGTGCCAGCGGAACGGGGGACCAAGAGACCCAGTACTTC.

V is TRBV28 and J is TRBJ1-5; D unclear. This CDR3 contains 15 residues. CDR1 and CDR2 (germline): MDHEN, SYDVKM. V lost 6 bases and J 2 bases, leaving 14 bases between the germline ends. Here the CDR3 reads CASRSAASGNQPQHF. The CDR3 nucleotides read TGTGCCAGCAGGTCGGCGGCAAGTGGCAATCAGCCCCAGCATTTT. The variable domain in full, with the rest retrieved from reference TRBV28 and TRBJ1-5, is DVKVTQSSRYLVKRTGEKVFLECVQDMDHENMFWYRQDPGLGLRLIYFSYDVKMKEKGDIPEGYSVSREKKERFSLILESASTNQTSMYLCASRSAASGNQPQHFGDGTRLSIL.

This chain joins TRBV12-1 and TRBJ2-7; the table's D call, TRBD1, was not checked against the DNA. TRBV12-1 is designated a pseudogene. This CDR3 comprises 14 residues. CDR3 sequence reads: CASSSDREPAEQYF. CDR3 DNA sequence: TGTGCCAGCAGCTCAGACAGGGAACCGGCCGAGCAGTACTTC.

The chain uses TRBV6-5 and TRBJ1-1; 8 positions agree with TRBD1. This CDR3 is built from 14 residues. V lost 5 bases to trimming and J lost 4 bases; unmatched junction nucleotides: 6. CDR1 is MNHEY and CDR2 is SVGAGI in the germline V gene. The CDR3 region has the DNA TGTGCCAGCAGTGGACAGGGCCGGACCACTGAAGCTTTCTTT. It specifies CASSGQGRTTEAFF.

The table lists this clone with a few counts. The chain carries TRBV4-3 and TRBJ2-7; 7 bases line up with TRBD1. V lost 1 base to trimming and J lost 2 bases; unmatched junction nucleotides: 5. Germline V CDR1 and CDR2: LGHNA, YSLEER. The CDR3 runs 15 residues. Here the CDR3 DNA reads TGCGCCAGCAGCCAAGGGACAGGCTTGGCCTACGAGCAGTACTTC. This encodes CASSQGTGLAYEQYF.

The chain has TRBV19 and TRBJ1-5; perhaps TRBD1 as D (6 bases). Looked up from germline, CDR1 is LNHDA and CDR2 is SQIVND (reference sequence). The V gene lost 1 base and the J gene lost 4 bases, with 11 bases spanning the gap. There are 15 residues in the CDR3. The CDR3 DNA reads TGTGCCAGTAGTATAGGGACAGCACGAAATCAGCCCCAGCATTTT. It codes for CASSIGTARNQPQHF.

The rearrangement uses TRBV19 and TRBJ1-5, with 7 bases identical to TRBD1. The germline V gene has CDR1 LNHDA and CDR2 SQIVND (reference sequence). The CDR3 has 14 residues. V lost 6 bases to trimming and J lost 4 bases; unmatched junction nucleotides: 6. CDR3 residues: CASSNLTGNQPQHF. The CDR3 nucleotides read TGTGCCAGTAGCAACCTGACAGGGAATCAGCCCCAGCATTTT.

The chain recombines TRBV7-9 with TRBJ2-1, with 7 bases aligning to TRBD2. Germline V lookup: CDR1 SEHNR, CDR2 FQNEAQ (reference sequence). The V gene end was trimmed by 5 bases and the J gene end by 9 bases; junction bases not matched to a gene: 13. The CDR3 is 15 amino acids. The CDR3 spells CASSGGRRESIEQFF. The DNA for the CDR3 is TGTGCCAGCAGCGGGGGTCGGCGGGAGTCGATTGAGCAGTTCTTC.

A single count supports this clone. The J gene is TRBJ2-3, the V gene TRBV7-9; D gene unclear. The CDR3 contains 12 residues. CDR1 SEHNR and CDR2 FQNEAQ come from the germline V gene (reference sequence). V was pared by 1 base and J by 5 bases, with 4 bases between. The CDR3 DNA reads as TGTGCCAGCAGCTTAGTTAAAGATACGCAGTATTTT. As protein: CASSLVKDTQYF.